This T cell receptor beta chain originates from a study of read filtering for tumor transcriptome and immune sequencing. On the study more broadly: Per sample, TCR-region reads ranged about 3.5 to 11 million by IR-seq, about 85 to 1,400 by RNA-seq.

Germline-derived CDR1 and CDR2 are SGHDT and YYEEEE. CDR3 length: 13 amino acids. Molecular barcoded adaptors covering alpha/delta and beta/gamma chains were used on around 370 ng RNA. A single record per CDR3 protein comes from TCRdb applying MiXCR to the reads. The table records some 15,000 distinct CDR3 sequences, 20% of them present only once. Concerning this clonotype: A far bigger clonotype differs at one base, so this is likely a read error.

The sequencing input was a population of CD138-negative cells sorted from bone marrow. The TCR originated in a donor at least 40 years old with multiple myeloma. The genes are TRBV5-6 and TRBJ2-4; 7 bases agree with TRBD1. CDR3 sequence reads: CACSLGQRGIQYF. The CDR3, as DNA: TGCGCCTGCAGCCTGGGACAGAGGGGCATTCAGTACTTC.